The entry below describes one TCR beta chain. This entry comes from a study of control samples from healthy donors and cancer patients. The CDR3 has 15 amino acids. V shed 10 bases and J shed 5 bases, with 20 bases lying between them. Germline values: CDR1 LNHDA, CDR2 SQIVND (reference sequence). Sequencing used immunoSEQ multiplex PCR; TCRdb keeps in-frame clones, though not all of them. The sample lists approximately 150,000 clones, roughly 89% seen once, with roughly 8% in the top ten. The V call is TRBV19, the J call TRBJ1-4; D perhaps matches TRBD1 (5 bases). The TCR comes from a middle-aged man with head and neck cancer. The specimen was PBMCs. The CDR3 loop is CATLPRPGPNEKLFF. The CDR3 DNA is TGTGCCACCCTACCCAGGCCGGGACCCAATGAAAAACTGTTTTTT.